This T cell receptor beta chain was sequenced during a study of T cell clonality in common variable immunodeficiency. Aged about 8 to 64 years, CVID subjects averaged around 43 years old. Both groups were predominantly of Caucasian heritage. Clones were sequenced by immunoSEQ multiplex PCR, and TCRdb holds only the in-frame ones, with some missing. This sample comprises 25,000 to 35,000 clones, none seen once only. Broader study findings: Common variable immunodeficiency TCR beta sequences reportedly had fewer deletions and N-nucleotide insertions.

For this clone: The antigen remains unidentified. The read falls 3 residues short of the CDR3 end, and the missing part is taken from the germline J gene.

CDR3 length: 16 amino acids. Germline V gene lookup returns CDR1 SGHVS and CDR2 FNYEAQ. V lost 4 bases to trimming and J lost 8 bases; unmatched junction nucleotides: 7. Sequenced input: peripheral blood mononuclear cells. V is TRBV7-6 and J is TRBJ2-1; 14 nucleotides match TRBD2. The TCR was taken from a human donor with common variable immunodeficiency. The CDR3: CASSSGLAGDLDEQFF. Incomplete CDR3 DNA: TGTGCCAGCAGCTCGGGACTAGCGGGGGATTTGGATGAG.